The entry below describes one T cell receptor (beta chain). Its antigen is not identified. The entry originates in a study of T cell responses to AZD1222 COVID-19 vaccine. Points from the study as a whole: The donor group comprised mostly white British people and more females; the analysis possibly underestimated clonal diversity. Along spike, vaccine-associated CD4 TCRs were found throughout, with dominance at 160-218 and 743-854.

This CDR3 region has 15 residues. The trim removed 7 bases at V and 0 bases at J, leaving 6 bases unmatched. Germline assignment: CDR1 SGHRS and CDR2 YFSETQ. Sequenced by immunoSEQ multiplex PCR; TCRdb stores in-frame clones only, minus some. Of 130,000 or so clones in the sample, around 92% were seen once. J is TRBJ1-1 and V is TRBV5-1, with 10 bases fitting TRBD1. The sequences come from peripheral blood, collected on day 0 of AZD1222 vaccination. The TCR was taken from an adult in good health. CDR3 residues: CASRRQGAMNTEAFF. Here the CDR3 DNA reads TGCGCCAGCCGACGACAGGGGGCCATGAACACTGAAGCTTTCTTT.